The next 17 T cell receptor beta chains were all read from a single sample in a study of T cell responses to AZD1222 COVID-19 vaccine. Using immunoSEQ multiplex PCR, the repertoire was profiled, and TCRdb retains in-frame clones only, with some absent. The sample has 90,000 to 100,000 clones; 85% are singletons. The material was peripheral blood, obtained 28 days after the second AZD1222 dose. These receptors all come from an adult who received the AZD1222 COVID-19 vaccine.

CDR3 in amino acids: CASSLGTGSLGKFF. The CDR3 coding sequence is TGTGCCAGCAGCTTGGGGACAGGGTCCTTGGGGAAGTTCTTC. The chain couples TRBV5-5 to TRBJ2-1; 8 nucleotides align to TRBD1. Germline CDR1 and CDR2: SGHKS and YYEKEE (reference sequence). Germline trimming cut 0 bases from V and 14 bases from J; bases unmatched to any gene: 10. The CDR3 length is 14 residues.

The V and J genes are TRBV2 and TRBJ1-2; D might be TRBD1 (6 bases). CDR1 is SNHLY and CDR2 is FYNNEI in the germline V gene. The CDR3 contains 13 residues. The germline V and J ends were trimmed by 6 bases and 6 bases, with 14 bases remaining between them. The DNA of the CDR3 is TGTGCCAGCAGGTTTTACAGGGAGGATGGCTACACCTTC. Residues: CASRFYREDGYTF.

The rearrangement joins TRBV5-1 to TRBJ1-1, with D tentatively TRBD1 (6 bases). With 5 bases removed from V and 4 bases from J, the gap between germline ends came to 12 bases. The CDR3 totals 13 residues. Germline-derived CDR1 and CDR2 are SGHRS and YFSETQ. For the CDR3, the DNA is TGCGCCAGCAGGGCCCAGGGGACCACTGAAGCTTTCTTT. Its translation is CASRAQGTTEAFF.

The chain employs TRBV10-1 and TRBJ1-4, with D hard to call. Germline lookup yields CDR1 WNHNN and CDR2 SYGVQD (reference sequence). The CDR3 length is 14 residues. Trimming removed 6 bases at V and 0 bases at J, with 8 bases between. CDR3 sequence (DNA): TGCGCCAGCAGGATATATGCAACTAATGAAAAACTGTTTTTT. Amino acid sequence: CASRIYATNEKLFF.

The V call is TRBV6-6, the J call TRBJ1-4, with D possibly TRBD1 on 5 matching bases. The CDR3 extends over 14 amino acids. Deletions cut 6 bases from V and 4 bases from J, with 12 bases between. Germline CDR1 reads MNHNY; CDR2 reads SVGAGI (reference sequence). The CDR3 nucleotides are TGTGCCAGCAGCGAGTGGGACCGTAATGAAAAACTGTTTTTT. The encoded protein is CASSEWDRNEKLFF.

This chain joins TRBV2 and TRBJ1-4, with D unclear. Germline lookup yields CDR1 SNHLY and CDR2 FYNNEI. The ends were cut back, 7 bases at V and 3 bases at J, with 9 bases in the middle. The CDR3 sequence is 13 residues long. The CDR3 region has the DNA TGTGCCAGCATGCGGTACTCTAATGAAAAACTGTTTTTT. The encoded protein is CASMRYSNEKLFF. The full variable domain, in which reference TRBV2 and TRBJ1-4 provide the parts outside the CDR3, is EPEVTQTPSHQVTQMGQEVILRCVPISNHLYFYWYRQILGQKVEFLVSFYNNEISEKSEIFDDQFSVERPDGSNFTLKIRSTKLEDSAMYFCASMRYSNEKLFFGSGTQLSVL.

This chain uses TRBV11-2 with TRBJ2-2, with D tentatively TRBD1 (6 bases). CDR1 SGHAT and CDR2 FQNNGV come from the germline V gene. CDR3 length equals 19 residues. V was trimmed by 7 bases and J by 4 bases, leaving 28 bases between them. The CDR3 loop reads CASTNPGALALFGTGELFF. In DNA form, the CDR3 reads TGTGCCAGCACTAACCCAGGGGCGCTCGCTCTTTTTGGCACCGGGGAGCTGTTTTTT. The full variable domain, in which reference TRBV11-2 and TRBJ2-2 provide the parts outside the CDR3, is EAGVAQSPRYKIIEKRQSVAFWCNPISGHATLYWYQQILGQGPKLLIQFQNNGVVDDSQLPKDRFSAERLKGVDSTLKIQPAKLEDSAVYLCASTNPGALALFGTGELFFGEGSRLTVL.

DNA of the CDR3: TGTGCCAGCAGCCAAGCAGGGCGGTTGGACCCAACCAATTATGGCTACACCTTC. It yields the protein CASSQAGRLDPTNYGYTF. The chain couples TRBV3-1 (or the pseudogene TRBV3-2) to TRBJ1-2, with D perhaps TRBD1 (5 bases). The CDR3 has 18 amino acids. Trimming cost V 1 base and J 5 bases, with 23 bases left between them. Germline lookup yields CDR1 LGHDT and CDR2 YNNKEL (reference sequence).

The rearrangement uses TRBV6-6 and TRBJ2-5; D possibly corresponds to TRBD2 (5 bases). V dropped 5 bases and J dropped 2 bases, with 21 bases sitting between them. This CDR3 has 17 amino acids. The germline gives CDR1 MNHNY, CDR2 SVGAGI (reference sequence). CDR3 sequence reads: CASSPYPVRGRQETQYF. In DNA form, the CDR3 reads TGTGCCAGCAGTCCCTATCCGGTTCGAGGGCGACAAGAGACCCAGTACTTC.

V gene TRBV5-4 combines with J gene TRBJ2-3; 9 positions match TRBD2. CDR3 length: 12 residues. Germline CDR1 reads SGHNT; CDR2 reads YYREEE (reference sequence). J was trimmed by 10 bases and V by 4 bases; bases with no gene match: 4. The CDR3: CASSTGTSPQYF. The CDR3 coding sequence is TGTGCCAGCAGCACTGGGACTAGCCCGCAGTATTTT.

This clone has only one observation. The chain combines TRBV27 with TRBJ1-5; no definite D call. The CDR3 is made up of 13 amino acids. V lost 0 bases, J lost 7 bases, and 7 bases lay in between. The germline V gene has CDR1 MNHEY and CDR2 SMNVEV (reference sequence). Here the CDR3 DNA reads TGTGCCAGCAGTTTATCCCCTTGGCAGCCCCAGCATTTT. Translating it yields CASSLSPWQPQHF.

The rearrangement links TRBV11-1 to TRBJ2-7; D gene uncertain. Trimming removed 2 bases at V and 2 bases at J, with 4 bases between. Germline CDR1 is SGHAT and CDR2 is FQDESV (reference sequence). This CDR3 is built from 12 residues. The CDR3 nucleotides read TGTGCCAGCAGCTTATACCCCTACGAGCAGTACTTC. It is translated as CASSLYPYEQYF.

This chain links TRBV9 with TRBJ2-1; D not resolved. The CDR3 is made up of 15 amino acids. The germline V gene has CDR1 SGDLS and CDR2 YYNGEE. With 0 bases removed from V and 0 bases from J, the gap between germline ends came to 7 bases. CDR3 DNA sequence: TGTGCCAGCAGCGTAGACATGAGCTCCTACAATGAGCAGTTCTTC. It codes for CASSVDMSSYNEQFF.

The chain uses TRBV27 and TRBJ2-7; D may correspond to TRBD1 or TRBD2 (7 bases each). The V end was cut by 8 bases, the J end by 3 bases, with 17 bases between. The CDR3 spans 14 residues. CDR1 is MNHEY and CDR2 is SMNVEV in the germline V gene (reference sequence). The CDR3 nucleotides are TGTGCCAGCCCTACCAGGGGGGGCCACTACGAGCAGTACTTC. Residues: CASPTRGGHYEQYF.

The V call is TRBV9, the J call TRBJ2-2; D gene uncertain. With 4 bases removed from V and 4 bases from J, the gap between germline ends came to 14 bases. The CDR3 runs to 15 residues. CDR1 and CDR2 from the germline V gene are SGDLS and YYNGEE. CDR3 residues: CASSLRVGFTGELFF. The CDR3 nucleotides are TGTGCCAGCAGCCTCCGGGTAGGGTTCACCGGGGAGCTGTTTTTT.

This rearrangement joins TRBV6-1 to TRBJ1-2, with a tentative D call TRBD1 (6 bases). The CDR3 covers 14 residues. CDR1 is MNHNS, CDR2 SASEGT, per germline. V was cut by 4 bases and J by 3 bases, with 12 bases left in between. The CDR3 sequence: CASSVAGVYYGYTF. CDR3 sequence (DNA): TGTGCCAGCAGTGTAGCAGGGGTATACTATGGCTACACCTTC.

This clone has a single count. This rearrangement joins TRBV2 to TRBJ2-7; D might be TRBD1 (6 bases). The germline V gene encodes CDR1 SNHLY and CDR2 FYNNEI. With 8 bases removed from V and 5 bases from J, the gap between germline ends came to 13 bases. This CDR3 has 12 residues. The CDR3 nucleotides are TGTGCCAGCTACGGACAGTACAACGAGCAGTACTTC. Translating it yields CASYGQYNEQYF.